The 21 T cell receptor beta chains below come from one sample, sequenced in a study of T cells in women clearing cervical HPV infection. Some clones are missing from TCRdb's copy, which holds only in-frame ones; the method was immunoSEQ multiplex PCR. The sample has around 35,000 clones; the top ten hold roughly 4%. Sequenced: blood buffy coat. These receptors were obtained from a woman aged 18-69 years with a cervical HPV16 infection that either progressed to CIN3+ or cleared (not recorded which).

The sequenced part of the CDR3 DNA is TGTGCCAGCAGCTCGGGGGGACATCTGAACAATCAGCCC. Protein: CASSSGGHLNNQP. The full-length CDR3 reads as CASSSGGHLNNQPQHF. This rearrangement joins TRBV5-4 to TRBJ1-5; a weak D match, TRBD1 (6 bases). The read ends 3 residues before the CDR3 terminus; that terminus is restored from the germline J gene. This CDR3 comprises 16 residues. Per germline, CDR1 SGHNT and CDR2 YYREEE (reference sequence). V was clipped by 3 bases and J by 3 bases, with 16 bases between them.

Worth noting for this clone: Sequence at one end of the junction differs from germline and may be a read error. The covered CDR3 bases are TGTGCTAGCAGCGGGCCCACCGGGGAG. Translating gives CASSGPTGE. The whole CDR3 protein is CASSGPTGELFF. The genes are TRBV7-7 and TRBJ2-2, with D possibly matching TRBD2 (6 bases). The observed sequence ends 3 residues before the CDR3 terminus, with the missing tail filled in from the germline J gene. The germline V gene encodes CDR1 SSHAT and CDR2 FNYEAQ (reference sequence). CDR3 length: 12 residues.

Turning to this clone: The sequence runs out 3 residues before the end of the CDR3; the remainder is reconstructed from the germline J gene. The V call is TRBV10-2, the J call TRBJ2-7; 10 nucleotides line up with TRBD1. V gave up 3 bases and J gave up 0 bases; unmatched junction bases: 2. There are 15 residues in the CDR3. Per the germline V gene, CDR1 is WSHSY and CDR2 is SAAADI. The CDR3: CASSDWTGGSYEQYF. The CDR3 DNA, read in part, is TGCGCCAGCAGTGATTGGACAGGGGGCTCCTACGAG.

Turning to this clone: The read terminates 3 residues ahead of where the CDR3 ends, so the germline J gene completes it. The chain couples TRBV6-1 to TRBJ2-1, with TRBD2 matching over 10 bases. The CDR3 covers 15 residues. V lost 3 bases to trimming and J lost 7 bases; unmatched junction nucleotides: 6. Germline V gene lookup returns CDR1 MNHNS and CDR2 SASEGT. CDR3 protein: CASSDLAGESNEQFF. Partial CDR3 DNA: TGTGCCAGCAGTGACCTAGCGGGAGAGTCAAATGAG.

Regarding this clone: The CDR3 extends 3 residues past the end of the read, so its final part is completed from the germline J gene. The gene calls are TRBV11-2 and TRBJ2-7; no firm D call. CDR1 is SGHAT and CDR2 is FQNNGV in the germline V gene. Trimming cost V 4 bases and J 4 bases, with 5 bases left between them. CDR3 size: 11 residues. The CDR3 bases that were read are TGTGCCAGCAGCTCTCTTTACGAG. Translating gives CASSSLYE. The CDR3 reads in full as CASSSLYEQYF.

About this clone: The CDR3 end lies 3 residues beyond the end of the read and is filled in from the germline J gene. The chain combines TRBV13 with TRBJ2-2; 7 positions agree with TRBD2. The CDR3 is 15 residues long. Germline CDR1 and CDR2: PRHDT and FYEKMQ (reference sequence). The CDR3 loop reads CASSNSGGSNSPLFF. The DNA read from the CDR3 is TGTGCCAGCAGCAACTCGGGGGGTAGTAATTCACCG.

Comments on this clone: The CDR3 extends 3 residues past the end of the read, so its final part is completed from the germline J gene. The chain uses TRBV12-3 or TRBV12-4 and TRBJ1-2; D is possibly TRBD1 (5 bases). Trimming pared 7 bases from V and 4 bases from J, leaving 13 bases between. The CDR3 has 13 amino acids. CDR3 protein: CASTYLDSYGYTF. The covered CDR3 bases are TGTGCCAGCACCTATCTAGACAGCTATGGC.

A remark on this clone: The read gets to within 3 residues of the CDR3 end, and the germline J gene fills in the rest. The V gene is TRBV4-2, the J gene TRBJ2-3; 9 positions agree with TRBD2. CDR1 and CDR2 (germline): LGHNA, YNFKEQ. The CDR3 spans 17 residues. CDR3 loop: CASSQEVASGAGGTQYF. The sequenced CDR3 bases are TGTGCCAGCAGCCAAGAGGTGGCTAGCGGGGCGGGCGGGACG.

With respect to this clone: Read coverage stops 3 residues before the CDR3 terminus; the germline J gene supplies the remainder. The chain has TRBV20-1 and TRBJ2-1, with D possibly being TRBD2 (7 bases). CDR1 is DFQATT, CDR2 SNEGSKA, per germline (reference sequence). V dropped 2 bases and J dropped 6 bases, with 14 bases sitting between them. The CDR3 has 14 amino acids. Partial CDR3 DNA: TGCAGTGCTAGACCCGGGGGGCTCAGCAATGAG. Residues: CSARPGGLSNE. The CDR3 reads in full as CSARPGGLSNEQFF.

With respect to this clone: The CDR3 end falls 3 residues outside the read, so it is completed with the germline J gene. The chain recombines TRBV5-5 with TRBJ2-7; no reliable D call. The CDR3 is 13 amino acids. V gave up 2 bases and J gave up 2 bases, with 8 bases separating them. Germline V gene data show CDR1 as SGHKS and CDR2 as YYEKEE (reference sequence). The sequenced part of the CDR3 DNA is TGTGCCAGCAGCTTAGACTCCGCCTACGAG. This codes for CASSLDSAYE. The whole CDR3 protein reads CASSLDSAYEQYF. The entire variable domain, with the rest obtained from reference TRBV5-5 and TRBJ2-7, is as follows: DAGVTQSPTHLIKTRGQQVTLRCSPISGHKSVSWYQQVLGQGPQFIFQYYEKEERGRGNFPDRFSARQFPNYSSELNVNALLLGDSALYLCASSLDSAYEQYFGPGTRLTVT.

To note about this clone: The read gets to within 3 residues of the CDR3 end, and the germline J gene fills in the rest. The chain recombines TRBV7-2 with TRBJ1-2, with D unclear. The V gene's germline CDR1 is SGHTA and CDR2 FQGNSA. This CDR3 region has 15 residues. The CDR3 protein is CASSLVASGADTYTF. The sequenced CDR3 bases are TGTGCCAGCAGCTTAGTGGCTAGCGGAGCAGATACC.

Note on this clone: The read ends 3 residues shy of where the CDR3 ends; the end is completed using the germline J gene. The V call is TRBV27, the J call TRBJ2-1, with a tentative D call TRBD1 (5 bases). In germline, CDR1 is MNHEY, CDR2 SMNVEV (reference sequence). Trimming took off 5 bases at V and 8 bases at J, with 19 bases between the two ends. The CDR3 is made up of 15 amino acids. Here the CDR3 reads CASSLSQGTFDEQFF. CDR3 DNA, as far as it was read: TGTGCCAGCAGTCTTTCGCAGGGCACGTTCGATGAG.

As concerns this clone: The read ends 3 residues shy of where the CDR3 ends; the end is completed using the germline J gene. V is TRBV10-3 and J is TRBJ1-2, with D maybe TRBD1 (5 bases). The CDR3 totals 13 residues. The germline V gene has CDR1 ENHRY and CDR2 SYGVKD. CDR3 amino acids: CAIRTRGSDSYTF. The covered CDR3 bases are TGTGCCATCAGGACCCGGGGGAGTGATAGC.

As to this clone: At one end the junction does not follow the germline gene, possibly because of a read error. Partial CDR3 DNA: TGCGCCAGCAGCCCCCTCTCAGGGGGCGGGAGAAAGACC. It specifies CASSPLSGGGRKT. In full, the CDR3 reads CASSPLSGGGRKTQYF. The chain carries TRBV4-2 and TRBJ2-5; possible D gene TRBD1, 8 bases. The CDR3 end is not reached by the read, which stops 3 residues before it; the germline J gene fills it in. The germline V gene encodes CDR1 LGHNA and CDR2 YNFKEQ. The CDR3 covers 16 residues.

Comment on this clone: The CDR3 end is not reached by the read, which stops 3 residues before it; the germline J gene fills it in. The gene calls are TRBV12-3 or TRBV12-4 and TRBJ2-3; TRBD2 is a possible D gene (6 bases). The CDR3 covers 14 residues. CDR3 amino acids: CASSPEGGQETQYF. The sequenced CDR3 bases are TGTGCCAGCAGTCCCGAAGGAGGGCAAGAGACG.

Turning to this clone: The CDR3 end falls 3 residues outside the read, so it is completed with the germline J gene. The rearrangement joins TRBV5-1 to TRBJ2-3; 7 positions agree with TRBD2. The trim removed 3 bases at V and 0 bases at J, leaving 7 bases unmatched. CDR1 SGHRS and CDR2 YFSETQ come from the germline V gene. The CDR3 sequence is 16 residues long. The CDR3 bases that were read are TGCGCCAGCAGCTGGGGGACTACCGCGAGCACAGATACG. It specifies CASSWGTTASTDT. The full CDR3 sequence reads CASSWGTTASTDTQYF.

Concerning this clone: The read gets to within 3 residues of the CDR3 end, and the germline J gene fills in the rest. This rearrangement joins TRBV6-2 or TRBV6-3 to TRBJ2-1; D is perhaps TRBD2 (6 bases). Germline V gives CDR1 MNHEY, CDR2 SVGEGT. CDR3 length: 17 residues. Trimming removed 6 bases from V and 7 bases from J, with 25 bases in between. The chain's CDR3 is CASRRDSGNSWLNEQFF. The sequenced CDR3 bases are TGTGCCAGCAGAAGGGACTCCGGGAACAGTTGGTTGAATGAG.

Notes on this clone: The read is 3 residues too short to cover the CDR3 end, so that end is filled in from the germline J gene. The chain combines TRBV2 with TRBJ2-7, with a weak D call TRBD2 (5 bases). V lost 7 bases and J 3 bases, leaving 13 bases between the germline ends. The CDR3 runs to 13 residues. The V gene's germline CDR1 is SNHLY and CDR2 FYNNEI. The DNA read from the CDR3 is TGTGCCAGCAAGGAGTCCGAGGGCTACGAG. This encodes CASKESEGYE. The entire CDR3 sequence reads CASKESEGYEQYF.

CDR3 protein: CASSPGTASTDTQYF. Partial CDR3 DNA: TGTGCCAGCAGCCCCGGGACAGCTAGCACAGATACG. The rearrangement uses TRBV5-4 and TRBJ2-3; 7 nucleotides line up with TRBD1. Sequencing ends 3 residues short of the CDR3 end; the germline J gene provides the rest. The germline CDR1 and CDR2 sequences are SGHNT and YYREEE (reference sequence). V was clipped by 4 bases and J by 0 bases; unmatched bases: 5. The CDR3 is 15 residues long.

Notes on this clone: The read terminates 3 residues ahead of where the CDR3 ends, so the germline J gene completes it. The chain is built from TRBV5-1 and TRBJ2-5; TRBD1 is a possible D gene (5 bases). Germline lookup yields CDR1 SGHRS and CDR2 YFSETQ. The ends were cut back, 4 bases at V and 5 bases at J, with 15 bases in the middle. The CDR3 is made up of 14 amino acids. This chain's CDR3 is CASSPPGARETQYF. The CDR3 DNA, read in part, is TGCGCCAGCAGCCCCCCTGGGGCCCGTGAGACC.

On this clone: One junction end does not reproduce the germline sequence, and a read error may be involved. The read comes to an end 3 residues before the CDR3 does, leaving the germline J gene to fill in the end. This chain uses TRBV4-2 with TRBJ1-1; D is unresolved. The CDR3 is 13 amino acids. CDR1 LGHNA and CDR2 YNFKEQ come from the germline V gene. This chain's CDR3 is CASSQRGNTEAFF. The DNA read from the CDR3 is TGCGCCAGCAGCCAACGGGGGAACACTGAA.